The 9 T cell receptor beta chains below come from one sample, sequenced in a study of vaccination effects on CD4 cells after COVID-19. Only in-frame clones appear in the TCRdb table, and some are missing; sequencing was by immunoSEQ multiplex PCR. The table records 20,000 to 25,000 clones, more than 70% of them present only once. These TCRs are of unknown antigen specificity. ViraFEST used viral peptide pools to expand antigen-specific CD4+ T cells before sequencing. Cultured cells yielded isolated CD4+ T cells after roughly 11 days. Sometime from March through December 2020, the person acquired a SARS-CoV-2 infection that PCR confirmed. Specimen: CD4+ T cells from PBMCs cultured with a peptide pool, collected before COVID-19 vaccination. The receptors here all came from a human donor who had a prior SARS-CoV-2 infection.

The rearrangement uses TRBV30 and TRBJ2-7; D tentatively reads TRBD1 or TRBD2 (5 bases each). Trimming left V 5 bases short and J 1 base short, with 12 bases between. Looked up from germline, CDR1 is GTSNPN and CDR2 is SVGIG (reference sequence). This CDR3 region has 13 residues. In DNA form, the CDR3 reads TGTGCCTGGGACCGGGACGGATCCTACGAGCAGTACTTC. Its protein product is CAWDRDGSYEQYF.

This clone was observed a few times. The chain employs TRBV5-1 and TRBJ1-2, with TRBD1 matching 7 bases. Germline values: CDR1 SGHRS, CDR2 YFSETQ. V trimming: 4 bases; J trimming: 8 bases; junction bases outside the gene matches: 14. The CDR3 spans 15 residues. This CDR3 reads CASSKNEQGLRGYTF. The CDR3 DNA follows: TGCGCCAGCAGCAAGAACGAACAGGGGTTAAGGGGCTACACCTTC.

This sequence joins TRBV12-5 and TRBJ2-2, with D unresolved. V shed 4 bases and J shed 2 bases, with 8 bases lying between them. This CDR3 is built from 14 residues. Looked up from germline, CDR1 is LGHNT and CDR2 is FRNRAP. Written as DNA, the CDR3 is TGTGCTAGTGGTTCGGCCATTAACACCGGGGAGCTGTTTTTT. Encoded protein: CASGSAINTGELFF.

This clone is medium-sized in the sample. The CDR3 protein is CASSQVHGGMTGELFF. The CDR3 nucleotides read TGTGCCAGCAGCCAAGTTCATGGGGGGATGACCGGGGAGCTGTTTTTT. J is TRBJ2-2 and V is TRBV4-2, with D possibly being TRBD2 (6 bases). V gave up 1 base and J gave up 5 bases, with 14 bases separating them. The CDR3 contains 16 residues. Germline V gene sequence: CDR1 LGHNA, CDR2 YNFKEQ.

The rearrangement uses TRBV4-2 and TRBJ1-5; a possible D gene is TRBD1 (5 bases). CDR1 and CDR2 from the germline V gene are LGHNA and YNFKEQ. V lost 3 bases to trimming and J lost 6 bases, with 12 bases between them. The CDR3 is 14 residues long. CDR3 coding DNA: TGTGCCAGCAGCCACCAGGGAAGGGGTCAGCCCCAGCATTTT. Amino acids: CASSHQGRGQPQHF.

This clone was picked up a small number of times. V usage is TRBV6-4 and J usage is TRBJ1-5, with D tentatively TRBD1 (5 bases). The germline V gene has CDR1 MRHNA and CDR2 SNTAGT. This CDR3 spans 17 amino acids. Deletions cut 5 bases from V and 6 bases from J, with 23 bases between. The CDR3 region has the DNA TGTGCCAGCAGTTCTCCCGGGACCCCACCGTGGGCTCAGCCCCAGCATTTT. Encoded protein: CASSSPGTPPWAQPQHF.

The chain recombines TRBV5-5 with TRBJ1-6; 7 bases align to TRBD1. CDR3 length equals 16 residues. The germline V gene has CDR1 SGHKS and CDR2 YYEKEE (reference sequence). V was clipped by 3 bases and J by 7 bases; unmatched bases: 10. The CDR3 region has the DNA TGTGCCAGCAGCTCATATTCTGACAGGGACAATTCACCCCTCCACTTT. It specifies CASSSYSDRDNSPLHF. Full variable domain (remainder filled in from reference TRBV5-5 and TRBJ1-6): DAGVTQSPTHLIKTRGQQVTLRCSPISGHKSVSWYQQVLGQGPQFIFQYYEKEERGRGNFPDRFSARQFPNYSSELNVNALLLGDSALYLCASSSYSDRDNSPLHFGNGTRLTVT.

This chain joins TRBV11-2 and TRBJ2-7; D is tentatively TRBD1 or TRBD2 (5 bases each). V was shortened by 6 bases and J by 7 bases, with 31 bases between the two germline ends. The CDR3 spans 18 residues. Germline V lookup: CDR1 SGHAT, CDR2 FQNNGV. The CDR3 is CASRPIRSKGRISEEQYF. For the CDR3, the DNA is TGTGCCAGCAGACCGATTCGGAGTAAGGGACGGATTTCCGAAGAGCAGTACTTC.

The chain employs TRBV7-8 and TRBJ1-6; tentative D call: TRBD1 (5 bases). Germline lookup yields CDR1 SGHVS and CDR2 FQNEAQ. Trimming left V 5 bases short and J 4 bases short, with 18 bases between. This CDR3 is built from 17 residues. CDR3: CASSPMGTRSYNSPLHF. For the CDR3, the DNA is TGTGCCAGCAGCCCCATGGGGACGAGAAGTTATAATTCACCCCTCCACTTT.